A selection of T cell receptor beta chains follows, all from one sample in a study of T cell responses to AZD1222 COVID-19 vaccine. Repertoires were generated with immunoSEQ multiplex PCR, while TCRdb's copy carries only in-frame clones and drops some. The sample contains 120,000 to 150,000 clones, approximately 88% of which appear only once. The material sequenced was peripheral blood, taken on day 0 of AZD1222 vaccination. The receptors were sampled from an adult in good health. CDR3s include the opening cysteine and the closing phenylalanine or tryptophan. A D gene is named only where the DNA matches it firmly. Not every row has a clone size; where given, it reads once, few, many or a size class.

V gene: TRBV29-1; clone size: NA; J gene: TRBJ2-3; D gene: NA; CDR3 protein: CSVANRAGRDTQYF; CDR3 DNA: TGCAGCGTCGCGAACAGGGCCGGTCGGGATACGCAGTATTTT
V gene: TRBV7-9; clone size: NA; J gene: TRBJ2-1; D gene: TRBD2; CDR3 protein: CASSPREGLAGGYNEQFF; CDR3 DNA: TGTGCCAGCAGCCCCCGGGAGGGACTAGCGGGAGGCTACAATGAGCAGTTCTTC
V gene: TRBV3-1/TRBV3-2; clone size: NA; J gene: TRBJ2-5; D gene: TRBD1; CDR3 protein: CASSHLRTGEQETQYF; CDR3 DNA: TGTGCCAGCAGCCATTTAAGGACAGGCGAACAAGAGACCCAGTACTTC
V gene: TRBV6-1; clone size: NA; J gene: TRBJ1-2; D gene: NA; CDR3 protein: CASSDRANYGYTF; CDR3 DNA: TGTGCCAGCAGTGACAGGGCTAACTATGGCTACACCTTC
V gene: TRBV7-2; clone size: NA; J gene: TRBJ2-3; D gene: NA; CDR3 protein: CASSLQSRSRDTQYF; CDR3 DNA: TGTGCCAGCAGCTTACAATCCAGAAGTCGAGATACGCAGTATTTT
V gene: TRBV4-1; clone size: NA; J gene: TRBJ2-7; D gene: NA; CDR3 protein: CASSQEWYRVTGYYEQYF; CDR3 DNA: TGCGCCAGCAGCCAAGAATGGTACCGTGTAACGGGTTACTACGAGCAGTACTTC
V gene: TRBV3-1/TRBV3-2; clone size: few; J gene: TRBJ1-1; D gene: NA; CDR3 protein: CASKDRDEAFF; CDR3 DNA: TGTGCCAGCAAGGACCGCGATGAAGCTTTCTTT
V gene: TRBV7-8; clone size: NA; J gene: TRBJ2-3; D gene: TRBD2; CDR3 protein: CASSLEASGRDGLWDTQYF; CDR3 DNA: TGTGCCAGCAGCTTAGAAGCTAGCGGGAGGGACGGCCTCTGGGATACGCAGTATTTT
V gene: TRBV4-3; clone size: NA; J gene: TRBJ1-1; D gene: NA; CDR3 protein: CASSQEMGQYTEAFF; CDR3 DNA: TGCGCCAGCAGCCAAGAGATGGGGCAGTACACTGAAGCTTTCTTT
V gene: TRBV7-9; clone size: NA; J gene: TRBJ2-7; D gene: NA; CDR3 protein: CASSLARGQPYTYEQYF; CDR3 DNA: TGTGCCAGCAGCTTAGCGCGAGGACAGCCATATACCTACGAGCAGTACTTC
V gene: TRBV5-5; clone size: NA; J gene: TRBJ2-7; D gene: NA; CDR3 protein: CASSFVGYEQYF; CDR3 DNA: TGTGCCAGCAGCTTCGTGGGCTACGAGCAGTACTTC
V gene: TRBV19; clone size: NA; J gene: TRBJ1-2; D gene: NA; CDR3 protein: CATSSLMGQGNYGYTF; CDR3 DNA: TGTGCCACCAGTAGTCTTATGGGGCAGGGGAACTATGGCTACACCTTC
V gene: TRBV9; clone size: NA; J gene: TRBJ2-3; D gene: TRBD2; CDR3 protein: CASSVAGGGAGDTQYF; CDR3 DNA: TGTGCCAGCAGCGTAGCAGGCGGGGGGGCCGGGGATACGCAGTATTTT
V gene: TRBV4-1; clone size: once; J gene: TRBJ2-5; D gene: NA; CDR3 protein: CASSQPPAETQYF; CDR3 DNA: TGCGCCAGCAGCCAACCACCTGCGGAGACCCAGTACTTC
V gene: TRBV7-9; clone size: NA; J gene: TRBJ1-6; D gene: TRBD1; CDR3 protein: CASSSSGTGESPLHF; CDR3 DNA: TGTGCCAGCAGCTCGTCCGGGACAGGGGAATCACCCCTCCACTTT
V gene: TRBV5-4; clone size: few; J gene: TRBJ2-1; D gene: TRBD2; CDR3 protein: CASSLGTSGRRGNEQFF; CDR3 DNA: TGTGCCAGCAGCTTGGGAACTAGCGGGAGGAGGGGCAATGAGCAGTTCTTC
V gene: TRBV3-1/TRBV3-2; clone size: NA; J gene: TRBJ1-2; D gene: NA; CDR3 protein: CASSQDEESAGGYTF; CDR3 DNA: TGTGCCAGCAGCCAAGATGAGGAGTCCGCGGGAGGCTACACCTTC
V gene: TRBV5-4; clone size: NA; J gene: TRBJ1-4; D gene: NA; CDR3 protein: CASSLAPGTREKLFF; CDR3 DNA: TGTGCCAGCAGCTTGGCCCCAGGGACCAGGGAAAAACTGTTTTTT
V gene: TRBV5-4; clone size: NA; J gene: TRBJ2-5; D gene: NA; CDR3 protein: CASSPDTGLQTQYF; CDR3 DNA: TGTGCCAGCAGTCCGGACACAGGGCTCCAGACCCAGTACTTC
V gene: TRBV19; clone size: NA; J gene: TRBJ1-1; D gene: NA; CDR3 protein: CASSIEKYTEAFF; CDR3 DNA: TGTGCCAGTAGTATAGAGAAATACACTGAAGCTTTCTTT
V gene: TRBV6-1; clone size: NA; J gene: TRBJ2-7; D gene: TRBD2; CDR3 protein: CASSDGSGGVDEQYF; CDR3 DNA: TGTGCCAGCAGTGACGGTAGCGGGGGAGTCGACGAGCAGTACTTC
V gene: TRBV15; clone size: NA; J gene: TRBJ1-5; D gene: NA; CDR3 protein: CATSRVSNSNQPQHF; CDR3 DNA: TGTGCCACCAGCAGAGTTTCTAATAGCAATCAGCCCCAGCATTTT
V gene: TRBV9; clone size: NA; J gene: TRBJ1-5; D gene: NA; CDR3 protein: CASSAQGTWNQPQHF; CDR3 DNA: TGTGCCAGCAGCGCACAGGGCACCTGGAATCAGCCCCAGCATTTT
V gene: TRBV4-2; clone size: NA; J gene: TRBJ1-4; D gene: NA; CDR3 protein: CASSQERGSPNEKLFF; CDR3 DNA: TGTGCCAGCAGCCAAGAAAGAGGCAGTCCCAATGAAAAACTGTTTTTT
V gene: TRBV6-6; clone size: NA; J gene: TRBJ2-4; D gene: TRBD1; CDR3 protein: CASRPGQGANNIQYF; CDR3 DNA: TGTGCCAGCAGGCCGGGACAGGGGGCTAACAACATTCAGTACTTC
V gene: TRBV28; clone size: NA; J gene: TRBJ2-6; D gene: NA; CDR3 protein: CASSDHSGANVLTF; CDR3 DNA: TGTGCCAGCAGTGATCACTCTGGGGCCAACGTCCTGACTTTC
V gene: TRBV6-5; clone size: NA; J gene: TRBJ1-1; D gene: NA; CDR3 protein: CASSYSWGLGTEAFF; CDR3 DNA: TGTGCCAGCAGTTACTCTTGGGGGCTGGGCACTGAAGCTTTCTTT
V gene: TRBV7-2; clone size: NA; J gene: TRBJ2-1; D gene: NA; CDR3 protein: CASSLNSRYEQFF; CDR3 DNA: TGTGCCAGCAGCTTAAATTCAAGGTATGAGCAGTTCTTC
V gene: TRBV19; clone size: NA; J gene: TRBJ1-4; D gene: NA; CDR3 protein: CASSHPRRGTNEKLFF; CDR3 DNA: TGTGCCAGTAGCCACCCTAGGCGGGGCACAAATGAAAAACTGTTTTTT
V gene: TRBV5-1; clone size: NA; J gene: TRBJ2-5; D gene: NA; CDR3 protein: CASSLGLGPAETQYF; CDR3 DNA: TGCGCCAGCAGCTTGGGGCTAGGCCCCGCAGAGACCCAGTACTTC
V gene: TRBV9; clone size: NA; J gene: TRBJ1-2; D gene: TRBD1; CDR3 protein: CASSSGEGTVYGYTF; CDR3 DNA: TGTGCCAGCAGCTCAGGAGAAGGGACAGTCTATGGCTACACCTTC